These 10 T cell receptor beta chains came from one sample sequenced in a study of graft-versus-host responses after intestinal transplantation. Their specific antigens are unknown. TCRdb keeps only in-frame clones here, not all; method: immunoSEQ multiplex PCR. The data show around 130,000 clones, 90% to 95% seen once. The starting material was unstimulated CD4+ T cells sorted from spleen or lymph node cells, obtained before intestinal transplant. Receptors were obtained from a human donor who received an intestinal transplant.

V is TRBV6-6 and J is TRBJ2-3; no clear D gene. From germline, CDR1 is MNHNY and CDR2 SVGAGI (reference sequence). This CDR3 is 11 amino acids long. V shed 8 bases and J shed 3 bases, with 6 bases lying between them. CDR3 amino acids: CASASTDTQYF. CDR3 bases: TGTGCCAGCGCATCTACAGATACGCAGTATTTT.

The chain combines TRBV2 with TRBJ2-3; D gene uncertain. The CDR3 is made up of 14 amino acids. The V and J ends lost 9 bases and 1 base respectively, with 14 bases between them. Germline V gives CDR1 SNHLY, CDR2 FYNNEI. CDR3 protein: CAREASLRTDTQYF. The DNA for the CDR3 is TGTGCCAGAGAGGCATCATTGCGCACAGATACGCAGTATTTT.

This rearrangement joins TRBV7-2 to TRBJ2-2; 8 nucleotides align to TRBD2. Germline CDR1 and CDR2: SGHTA and FQGNSA. The V and J ends lost 5 bases and 5 bases, in that order; junction bases with no gene match: 7. The CDR3 totals 15 residues. Here the CDR3 DNA reads TGTGCCAGCAGCCCGAGCGGGGGAGCTACCGGGGAGCTGTTTTTT. This gives the protein CASSPSGGATGELFF.

V gene TRBV4-1 combines with J gene TRBJ2-5; 11 bases are a match to TRBD2. Germline CDR1 is MGHRA and CDR2 is YSYEKL. The CDR3 is 17 amino acids. The V segment lost 3 bases and the J segment 3 bases; nucleotides outside the gene matches: 9. The CDR3 loop reads CASSQAPQTSGEETQYF. As DNA, the CDR3 is TGCGCCAGCAGCCAGGCCCCTCAGACTAGCGGGGAAGAGACCCAGTACTTC.

This chain uses TRBV2 with TRBJ1-1; the match to TRBD1 covers 7 bases. V gave up 8 bases and J gave up 5 bases; unmatched junction bases: 11. This CDR3 has 14 residues. The V gene's germline CDR1 is SNHLY and CDR2 FYNNEI. The chain's CDR3 is CASQSQGVQTEAFF. CDR3 nucleotide sequence: TGTGCCAGCCAATCTCAGGGGGTCCAAACTGAAGCTTTCTTT.

The chain links TRBV6-1 to TRBJ2-3; D possibly uses TRBD1 or TRBD2 (5 bases each). The CDR3 is made up of 16 amino acids. The V gene's germline CDR1 is MNHNS and CDR2 SASEGT. Trimming removed 3 bases from V and 2 bases from J, with 15 bases in between. The CDR3: CASSDDRGPVTDTQYF. The DNA for the CDR3 is TGTGCCAGCAGTGATGATCGGGGCCCCGTCACAGATACGCAGTATTTT.

The chain links TRBV10-3 to TRBJ1-1, with 8 bases identical to TRBD1. Per the germline V gene, CDR1 is ENHRY and CDR2 is SYGVKD. The CDR3 consists of 12 residues. Trimming at V came to 6 bases and at J to 4 bases, leaving 1 base not matched to a gene. DNA of the CDR3: TGTGCCATCAGGACAGGGGCCACTGAAGCTTTCTTT. It encodes CAIRTGATEAFF.

Notes on this clone: The same CDR3 is also encoded by other DNA sequences in this sample. This rearrangement joins TRBV6-5 to TRBJ1-1; D not certain. Trimming cost V 5 bases and J 10 bases, with 17 bases left between them. The CDR3 is 13 amino acids. CDR1 MNHEY and CDR2 SVGAGI come from the germline V gene. As DNA, the CDR3 is TGTGCCAGCAGTACACACCCCACGGGCCGAGCTTTCTTT. Amino acids: CASSTHPTGRAFF.

The chain joins TRBV11-3 to TRBJ2-3; D not resolved. V lost 5 bases, J lost 1 base, and 4 bases lay in between. The CDR3 extends over 12 amino acids. Germline V lookup: CDR1 SGHNT, CDR2 YENEEA. In DNA, the CDR3 is TGTGCCAGCAGCCTGGGCACAGATACGCAGTATTTT. It is translated as CASSLGTDTQYF.

The rearrangement joins TRBV7-2 to TRBJ2-1; a possible D gene is TRBD2 (5 bases). This CDR3 has 14 amino acids. CDR1 is SGHTA, CDR2 FQGNSA, per germline. V dropped 5 bases and J dropped 3 bases, with 11 bases sitting between them. CDR3 sequence (DNA): TGTGCCAGCAGCCCAGAACTAGTCTACAATGAGCAGTTCTTC. Protein sequence: CASSPELVYNEQFF.